These 21 T cell receptor beta chains were all obtained from the same sample, sequenced in a study of control samples from healthy donors and cancer patients (dated by TCRdb to 2020 to 2021). Receptors were amplified or captured by the immunoSEQ multiplex PCR assay. The immuneACCESS repertoire file appears here via TCRdb, limited to in-frame rearrangements. These files lack a portion of the clones; in checked studies, under half of the deficit traces to unresolved V genes, and the cause of the others is not known. This sample lists 100,000 to 150,000 clones; around 87% were detected once. Together, the top ten hold around 3% of the sample. Sequencing was done on a sample of blood. Source of these receptors: a man aged 55 to 69 in good health.

J is TRBJ2-7 and V is TRBV11-2; 8 bases are a match to TRBD1. The germline CDR1 and CDR2 sequences are SGHAT and FQNNGV. The V segment lost 5 bases and the J segment 2 bases; nucleotides outside the gene matches: 5. This CDR3 comprises 14 residues. As DNA, the CDR3 is TGTGCCAGCAGCCCGAGGACAGGGCCCTACGAGCAGTACTTC. Encoded protein: CASSPRTGPYEQYF.

V usage is TRBV28 and J usage is TRBJ2-7; D possibly matches TRBD1 or TRBD2 (5 bases each). Germline lookup yields CDR1 MDHEN and CDR2 SYDVKM. The CDR3 has 13 amino acids. The V gene lost 6 bases and the J gene lost 6 bases, with 15 bases spanning the gap. The CDR3 protein is CASRRGTGPEQYF. The CDR3 DNA sequence: TGTGCCAGCAGGAGGGGTACTGGACCCGAGCAGTACTTC.

V usage is TRBV7-2 and J usage is TRBJ1-1; 8 bases agree with TRBD1. Germline loops: CDR1 SGHTA, CDR2 FQGNSA. CDR3 length: 15 residues. After removal of 6 bases from V and 0 bases from J, the junction contained 6 bases not matched to a gene. CDR3 in DNA: TGTGCCAGCAGTAAGGACAGGGAGTTGAACACTGAAGCTTTCTTT. It encodes CASSKDRELNTEAFF.

Concerning this clone: The sample holds other DNA sequences that translate to the same CDR3. The chain employs TRBV28 and TRBJ1-5, with 7 bases identical to TRBD1. This CDR3 has 14 amino acids. Germline V gives CDR1 MDHEN, CDR2 SYDVKM. J lost 2 bases, V lost 3 bases, and 1 base had no gene match. The CDR3 DNA sequence: TGTGCCAGCAGTTTGGGGACAGGCAATCAGCCCCAGCATTTT. It encodes CASSLGTGNQPQHF.

The chain has TRBV6-6 and TRBJ2-7; a possible D gene is TRBD2 (6 bases). The CDR3 contains 13 residues. Germline V CDR1 and CDR2: MNHNY, SVGAGI (reference sequence). The V gene lost 2 bases and the J gene lost 2 bases, with 7 bases spanning the gap. CDR3 in DNA: TGTGCCAGCAGTTACGGAGGGCCCTACGAGCAGTACTTC. Translation gives CASSYGGPYEQYF.

The chain couples TRBV5-1 to TRBJ2-7, with D possibly TRBD2 on 6 matching bases. Germline V gene lookup returns CDR1 SGHRS and CDR2 YFSETQ. Trimming cost V 4 bases and J 3 bases, with 14 bases left between them. There are 14 residues in the CDR3. Here the CDR3 reads CASSRGTEGYEQYF. The CDR3 DNA reads as TGCGCCAGCAGCCGGGGGACGGAAGGCTACGAGCAGTACTTC.

V is TRBV4-2 and J is TRBJ1-5; D is unclear. Per germline, CDR1 LGHNA and CDR2 YNFKEQ. The length of the CDR3 is 12 residues. The V end was cut by 0 bases, the J end by 6 bases, with 3 bases between. CDR3 nucleotides: TGTGCCAGCAGCCAAGACAGTCAGCCCCAGCATTTT. Translation gives CASSQDSQPQHF.

The chain carries TRBV6-5 and TRBJ1-2; D is unclear. Trimming shortened V by 2 bases and J by 7 bases, and 8 bases separated the two germline ends. This CDR3 has 12 residues. CDR1 MNHEY and CDR2 SVGAGI come from the germline V gene. CDR3 in amino acids: CASSYSHGGYTF. The DNA of the CDR3 is TGTGCCAGCAGTTACAGTCATGGTGGCTACACCTTC.

V gene TRBV7-9 combines with J gene TRBJ2-3; 12 bases agree with TRBD2. V was pared by 7 bases and J by 5 bases, with 7 bases of the junction left unmatched. The CDR3 has 15 amino acids. In germline, CDR1 is SEHNR, CDR2 FQNEAQ (reference sequence). CDR3 bases: TGTGCCAGCACCCTAAGGACTAGCGGGAAAGATACGCAGTATTTT. Residues: CASTLRTSGKDTQYF.

The chain is built from TRBV5-1 and TRBJ1-1; D is ambiguous. Trimming left V 0 bases short and J 0 bases short, with 3 bases between. Germline lookup yields CDR1 SGHRS and CDR2 YFSETQ. The CDR3 extends over 13 amino acids. CDR3 sequence (DNA): TGCGCCAGCAGCTTGGACTTGAACACTGAAGCTTTCTTT. It is translated as CASSLDLNTEAFF. Variable domain in full (rest from reference TRBV5-1 and TRBJ1-1): KAGVTQTPRYLIKTRGQQVTLSCSPISGHRSVSWYQQTPGQGLQFLFEYFSETQRNKGNFPGRFSGRQFSNSRSEMNVSTLELGDSALYLCASSLDLNTEAFFGQGTRLTVV.

The V gene is TRBV18, the J gene TRBJ2-2; no clear D. V was trimmed by 2 bases and J by 3 bases, leaving 7 bases between them. Germline V lookup: CDR1 KGHSH, CDR2 LQKENI. This CDR3 is 14 amino acids long. CDR3 residues: CASSPGVDTGELFF. The CDR3 DNA sequence: TGTGCCAGCTCACCAGGGGTCGACACCGGGGAGCTGTTTTTT.

CDR3 protein: CASSFTPGTEAFF. CDR3 in DNA: TGTGCCAGCAGTTTTACACCGGGAACTGAAGCTTTCTTT. This chain links TRBV2 with TRBJ1-1; D is unclear. The CDR3 has 13 residues. In germline, CDR1 is SNHLY, CDR2 FYNNEI. Trimming took 5 bases from V and 5 from J, leaving 12 bases between them. Drawing the rest from reference TRBV2 and TRBJ1-1, the complete variable domain is EPEVTQTPSHQVTQMGQEVILRCVPISNHLYFYWYRQILGQKVEFLVSFYNNEISEKSEIFDDQFSVERPDGSNFTLKIRSTKLEDSAMYFCASSFTPGTEAFFGQGTRLTVV.

The V gene is TRBV28, the J gene TRBJ1-2, with TRBD1 as a possible D gene (6 bases). The ends were cut back, 7 bases at V and 4 bases at J, with 10 bases in the middle. CDR1 and CDR2 (germline): MDHEN, SYDVKM. This CDR3 is built from 12 residues. The CDR3 protein is CASTEGGYGYTF. The CDR3 region has the DNA TGTGCCAGCACCGAGGGGGGCTATGGCTACACCTTC.

The chain combines TRBV5-4 with TRBJ1-6; no firm D call. Per germline, CDR1 SGHNT and CDR2 YYREEE (reference sequence). The CDR3 is 16 amino acids. With 3 bases removed from V and 7 bases from J, the gap between germline ends came to 17 bases. The CDR3 sequence: CASSSGPDRRNSPLHF. The CDR3 region has the DNA TGTGCCAGCAGCTCCGGCCCGGACCGACGAAATTCACCCCTCCACTTT.

This chain uses TRBV6-2 or TRBV6-3 with TRBJ1-1; D not resolved. The CDR3 is made up of 15 amino acids. Trimming removed 0 bases from V and 5 bases from J, with 13 bases in between. Germline values: CDR1 MNHEY, CDR2 SVGEGT. As DNA, the CDR3 is TGTGCCAGCAGTTACTCGAGTCGGGTTGGGACTGAAGCTTTCTTT. Amino acid sequence: CASSYSSRVGTEAFF.

V gene TRBV30 combines with J gene TRBJ1-1; the match to TRBD1 covers 7 bases. The V segment lost 7 bases and the J segment 0 bases; nucleotides outside the gene matches: 8. Germline V CDR1 and CDR2: GTSNPN, SVGIG (reference sequence). The CDR3 length is 14 residues. CDR3 DNA: TGTGCCTACACACAGGGGTTCATGAACACTGAAGCTTTCTTT. Protein product: CAYTQGFMNTEAFF.

The genes are TRBV9 and TRBJ1-3; no reliable D call. Germline loops: CDR1 SGDLS, CDR2 YYNGEE. Trimming removed 7 bases from V and 3 bases from J, with 5 bases in between. The CDR3 extends over 11 amino acids. Written as DNA, the CDR3 is TGTGCCAGCTCGAATGGAAACACCATATATTTT. This sequence encodes CASSNGNTIYF.

The rearrangement uses TRBV28 and TRBJ2-7; the D is unclear. CDR3 length: 12 amino acids. The V gene's germline CDR1 is MDHEN and CDR2 SYDVKM. V lost 2 bases to trimming and J lost 9 bases, with 11 bases between them. As DNA, the CDR3 is TGTGCCAGCAGTTTAATGTTAGCTGGGCAGTACTTC. This gives the protein CASSLMLAGQYF.

This chain joins TRBV27 and TRBJ2-3, with D maybe TRBD1 (5 bases). This CDR3 comprises 14 residues. The V gene's germline CDR1 is MNHEY and CDR2 SMNVEV (reference sequence). The V end lost 3 bases, the J end lost 1 base, and 8 bases lay between the germline ends. The CDR3 reads CASSFRAGTDTQYF. In nucleotides, the CDR3 is TGTGCCAGCAGTTTCAGGGCCGGCACAGATACGCAGTATTTT.

The chain carries TRBV7-9 and TRBJ1-2, with a tentative D call TRBD1 (5 bases). Trimming took 0 bases from V and 8 from J, leaving 10 bases between them. Germline lookup yields CDR1 SEHNR and CDR2 FQNEAQ (reference sequence). CDR3 size: 13 residues. The CDR3 spells CASSLAQGDGYTF. The CDR3 region has the DNA TGTGCCAGCAGCTTAGCGCAGGGAGACGGCTACACCTTC.

This chain links TRBV6-6 with TRBJ1-3, with D maybe TRBD1 (6 bases). This CDR3 is 16 amino acids long. Deletions cut 6 bases from V and 2 bases from J, with 17 bases between. The germline V gene has CDR1 MNHNY and CDR2 SVGAGI (reference sequence). This CDR3 reads CASSFRGGATGNTIYF. The CDR3 bases are TGTGCCAGCAGCTTTCGCGGGGGCGCTACTGGAAACACCATATATTTT.